A selection of T cell receptor beta chains follows, all from one sample in a study of identical twins. TCRdb re-derived calls from the 5' RACE reads in MiXCR, one entry per CDR3 protein. The table has approximately 350,000 distinct CDR3 sequences, about 12% seen once. These data also formed part of another study, on yellow fever vaccine responses in identical twins.

Sequenced: CD8+ T cells sorted from blood. The receptors derive from a woman aged 18 to 35 in good health. CDR3s include the opening cysteine and the closing phenylalanine or tryptophan. The D gene is left open where the match is weak. Clone size, where shown, is once, few, many, or a class for clones that have expanded.

abundance: few; v_gene: TRBV7-9; j_gene: TRBJ2-7; d_gene: NA; CDR3aa: CASSSLYGQYF; CDR3nt: TGTGCCAGCAGCTCCCTGTACGGGCAGTACTTC
abundance: many; v_gene: TRBV4-2; j_gene: TRBJ1-1; d_gene: TRBD1; CDR3aa: CASSQDSGQDEAFF; CDR3nt: TGTGCCAGCAGCCAAGATTCCGGACAGGATGAAGCTTTCTTT
abundance: few; v_gene: TRBV7-9; j_gene: TRBJ1-1; d_gene: NA; CDR3aa: CASSPEGNTEAFF; CDR3nt: TGTGCCAGCAGCCCGGAGGGGAACACTGAAGCTTTCTTT
abundance: few; v_gene: TRBV6-1; j_gene: TRBJ1-5; d_gene: TRBD1; CDR3aa: CASSEWRRGPNQPQHF; CDR3nt: TGTGCCAGCAGTGAATGGCGCAGGGGGCCAAATCAGCCCCAGCATTTT
abundance: few; v_gene: TRBV20-1; j_gene: TRBJ2-1; d_gene: TRBD2; CDR3aa: CSAGASGGATLSNEQFF; CDR3nt: TGCAGTGCGGGGGCTAGCGGGGGGGCGACGTTAAGCAATGAGCAGTTCTTC
abundance: NA; v_gene: TRBV28; j_gene: TRBJ2-2; d_gene: NA; CDR3aa: CASSAPRVTTGELFF; CDR3nt: TGTGCCAGCAGCGCTCCCCGGGTAACAACCGGGGAGCTGTTTTTT
abundance: few; v_gene: TRBV28; j_gene: TRBJ1-4; d_gene: TRBD1; CDR3aa: CACRRQGEREKLFF; CDR3nt: TGTGCCTGTAGAAGGCAGGGGGAAAGAGAAAAACTGTTTTTT
abundance: few; v_gene: TRBV9; j_gene: TRBJ2-2; d_gene: NA; CDR3aa: CASSRGDSGELFF; CDR3nt: TGTGCCAGCAGCCGAGGTGATTCCGGGGAGCTGTTTTTT
abundance: few; v_gene: TRBV4-1; j_gene: TRBJ2-1; d_gene: TRBD2; CDR3aa: CASSPSGLAGVSEQFF; CDR3nt: TGCGCCAGCAGCCCGTCGGGGCTAGCGGGAGTGAGTGAGCAGTTCTTC
abundance: NA; v_gene: TRBV7-9; j_gene: TRBJ2-5; d_gene: NA; CDR3aa: CASSPRDHQETQYF; CDR3nt: TGTGCCAGCAGCCCCCGGGACCACCAAGAGACCCAGTACTTC
abundance: many; v_gene: TRBV12-3/TRBV12-4; j_gene: TRBJ2-5; d_gene: TRBD1; CDR3aa: CASSPTGQGRETQYF; CDR3nt: TGTGCCAGCAGTCCCACAGGACAGGGGAGAGAGACCCAGTACTTC
abundance: few; v_gene: TRBV11-3; j_gene: TRBJ2-1; d_gene: NA; CDR3aa: CASSLEGGGLNNEQLF; CDR3nt: TGTGCCAGCAGCTTAGAAGGAGGGGGCCTTAACAATGAGCAGCTCTTC
abundance: few; v_gene: TRBV6-5; j_gene: TRBJ2-7; d_gene: TRBD2; CDR3aa: CASSYSGGSSYEQYF; CDR3nt: TGTGCCAGCAGTTACTCCGGCGGGAGCTCCTACGAGCAGTACTTC
abundance: once; v_gene: TRBV6-1; j_gene: TRBJ2-6; d_gene: TRBD1; CDR3aa: CASRQTGTSPGANVLTF; CDR3nt: TGTGCCAGCAGACAGACAGGGACAAGCCCTGGGGCCAACGTCCTGACTTTC
abundance: NA; v_gene: TRBV2; j_gene: TRBJ2-3; d_gene: TRBD2; CDR3aa: CASSDGSAGVPDTQYF; CDR3nt: TGTGCCAGCAGTGATGGCTCAGCGGGAGTACCTGATACGCAGTATTTT
abundance: many; v_gene: TRBV5-1; j_gene: TRBJ2-1; d_gene: TRBD1; CDR3aa: CASSKQLTGGSSGEQFF; CDR3nt: TGCGCCAGCAGTAAACAGTTAACAGGGGGCTCTTCGGGTGAGCAGTTCTTC
abundance: NA; v_gene: TRBV27; j_gene: TRBJ2-7; d_gene: TRBD2; CDR3aa: CASSPAGGSSYEQYF; CDR3nt: TGTGCCAGCAGTCCAGCGGGCGGGAGCTCCTACGAGCAGTACTTC
abundance: few; v_gene: TRBV7-6; j_gene: TRBJ2-1; d_gene: TRBD2; CDR3aa: CASSQRGVGLEYNEQFF; CDR3nt: TGTGCCAGCAGCCAACGGGGGGTGGGACTGGAATACAATGAGCAGTTCTTC
abundance: NA; v_gene: TRBV10-3; j_gene: TRBJ2-1; d_gene: NA; CDR3aa: CAISESAGEQFF; CDR3nt: TGTGCCATCAGTGAGTCAGCCGGTGAGCAGTTCTTC
abundance: few; v_gene: TRBV14; j_gene: TRBJ2-3; d_gene: NA; CDR3aa: CASSQDYLTSRTDTQYF; CDR3nt: TGTGCCAGCAGCCAAGATTATCTTACTAGCCGCACAGATACGCAGTATTTT
abundance: NA; v_gene: TRBV7-6; j_gene: TRBJ2-4; d_gene: NA; CDR3aa: CASSLGGGGDIQYF; CDR3nt: TGTGCCAGCAGCTTAGGCGGCGGAGGAGACATTCAGTACTTC
abundance: many; v_gene: TRBV15; j_gene: TRBJ2-1; d_gene: NA; CDR3aa: CATSRELGSYNEQFF; CDR3nt: TGTGCCACCAGCAGAGAACTTGGCTCCTACAATGAGCAGTTCTTC
abundance: NA; v_gene: TRBV5-6; j_gene: TRBJ1-1; d_gene: NA; CDR3aa: CASSLSSEAFF; CDR3nt: TGTGCCAGCAGCTTGAGTTCTGAAGCTTTCTTT
abundance: few; v_gene: TRBV6-5; j_gene: TRBJ2-1; d_gene: NA; CDR3aa: CASSYRPEESSPTGVEQFF; CDR3nt: TGTGCCAGCAGTTATCGACCAGAGGAGAGCTCTCCGACCGGTGTTGAGCAGTTCTTC
abundance: NA; v_gene: TRBV6-5; j_gene: TRBJ2-7; d_gene: TRBD1; CDR3aa: CASSYHLTQGIYEQYF; CDR3nt: TGTGCCAGCAGTTACCACCTTACACAGGGGATCTACGAGCAGTACTTC
abundance: few; v_gene: TRBV3-1; j_gene: TRBJ2-1; d_gene: NA; CDR3aa: CASSQGLLGFF; CDR3nt: TGTGCCAGCAGCCAAGGGTTGCTAGGGTTCTTC
abundance: many; v_gene: TRBV27; j_gene: TRBJ2-2; d_gene: TRBD1; CDR3aa: CASSPGQGTGELFF; CDR3nt: TGTGCCAGCAGTCCTGGACAGGGAACCGGGGAGCTGTTTTTT
abundance: NA; v_gene: TRBV4-1; j_gene: TRBJ2-1; d_gene: NA; CDR3aa: CASSPREEAVGNEQFF; CDR3nt: TGCGCCAGCAGCCCGCGTGAGGAGGCCGTGGGGAATGAGCAGTTCTTC
abundance: NA; v_gene: TRBV27; j_gene: TRBJ1-5; d_gene: NA; CDR3aa: CASSLSRGGASGTQHF; CDR3nt: TGTGCCAGCAGTTTATCCCGGGGAGGGGCCTCCGGGACCCAGCATTTT
abundance: few; v_gene: TRBV15; j_gene: TRBJ2-1; d_gene: NA; CDR3aa: CATSDTFLGAYNEQFF; CDR3nt: TGTGCCACCAGCGACACTTTTCTGGGGGCGTACAATGAGCAGTTCTTC
abundance: NA; v_gene: TRBV12-3/TRBV12-4; j_gene: TRBJ2-5; d_gene: TRBD1; CDR3aa: CASSPGQGAFQETQYF; CDR3nt: TGTGCCAGCAGCCCCGGACAGGGGGCTTTCCAAGAGACCCAGTACTTC
abundance: NA; v_gene: TRBV12-3/TRBV12-4; j_gene: TRBJ2-5; d_gene: NA; CDR3aa: CASSIQGGQETQYF; CDR3nt: TGTGCCAGCAGTATACAGGGAGGACAAGAGACCCAGTACTTC
abundance: NA; v_gene: TRBV4-1; j_gene: TRBJ1-5; d_gene: NA; CDR3aa: CASSQEAGGQPGQPQHF; CDR3nt: TGCGCCAGCAGCCAAGAGGCGGGGGGCCAACCGGGTCAGCCCCAGCATTTT
abundance: few; v_gene: TRBV7-9; j_gene: TRBJ1-1; d_gene: NA; CDR3aa: CASSPSPTNTEAFF; CDR3nt: TGTGCCAGCAGCCCGTCCCCCACGAACACTGAAGCTTTCTTT
abundance: NA; v_gene: TRBV28; j_gene: TRBJ1-4; d_gene: TRBD1; CDR3aa: CASSSDRGVLDEKLFF; CDR3nt: TGTGCCAGCAGTTCCGACAGGGGGGTTTTAGATGAAAAACTGTTTTTT
abundance: many; v_gene: TRBV28; j_gene: TRBJ2-1; d_gene: TRBD1; CDR3aa: CASRAPGQGSDNEQFF; CDR3nt: TGTGCCAGCAGAGCTCCTGGACAGGGGTCGGACAATGAGCAGTTCTTC
abundance: NA; v_gene: TRBV4-1; j_gene: TRBJ1-1; d_gene: NA; CDR3aa: CASSQDYTEAFF; CDR3nt: TGCGCCAGCAGCCAAGATTACACTGAAGCTTTCTTT
abundance: few; v_gene: TRBV4-1; j_gene: TRBJ2-1; d_gene: NA; CDR3aa: CASSQVTGDEQFF; CDR3nt: TGCGCCAGCAGCCAAGTAACGGGGGATGAGCAGTTCTTC
abundance: few; v_gene: TRBV7-9; j_gene: TRBJ2-7; d_gene: NA; CDR3aa: CATSGLGGRSEQYF; CDR3nt: TGTGCCACCTCGGGCTTGGGGGGGCGCAGCGAGCAGTACTTC
abundance: few; v_gene: TRBV2; j_gene: TRBJ2-1; d_gene: NA; CDR3aa: CASSLYAGNEQFF; CDR3nt: TGTGCCAGCAGTCTCTACGCGGGGAATGAGCAGTTCTTC
abundance: few; v_gene: TRBV12-3/TRBV12-4; j_gene: TRBJ1-5; d_gene: TRBD1; CDR3aa: CASSPRQGRSNQPQHF; CDR3nt: TGTGCCAGCAGTCCTCGACAGGGTAGGAGCAATCAGCCCCAGCATTTT
abundance: NA; v_gene: TRBV16; j_gene: TRBJ1-5; d_gene: NA; CDR3aa: CASSRYGGDQPQHF; CDR3nt: TGTGCCAGCAGCCGCTACGGGGGCGATCAGCCCCAGCATTTT
abundance: few; v_gene: TRBV27; j_gene: TRBJ2-1; d_gene: NA; CDR3aa: CASSASRVLQFF; CDR3nt: TGTGCCAGCAGTGCATCTCGGGTCCTCCAGTTCTTC
abundance: many; v_gene: TRBV20-1; j_gene: TRBJ2-1; d_gene: TRBD2; CDR3aa: CSATGRGWLVDEQFF; CDR3nt: TGCAGTGCTACCGGGAGGGGCTGGTTGGTCGATGAGCAGTTCTTC
abundance: few; v_gene: TRBV9; j_gene: TRBJ2-1; d_gene: NA; CDR3aa: CASSAPLGGGEQFF; CDR3nt: TGTGCCAGCAGCGCACCCCTAGGAGGCGGTGAGCAGTTCTTC
abundance: few; v_gene: TRBV20-1; j_gene: TRBJ2-2; d_gene: TRBD2; CDR3aa: CSARRGWTSGTTGELFF; CDR3nt: TGCAGTGCTAGGCGGGGCTGGACTAGCGGGACCACCGGGGAGCTGTTTTTT
abundance: NA; v_gene: TRBV5-1; j_gene: TRBJ1-4; d_gene: NA; CDR3aa: CASSLLGGTTNEKLFF; CDR3nt: TGCGCCAGCAGCCTCCTTGGGGGAACAACTAATGAAAAACTGTTTTTT
abundance: few; v_gene: TRBV4-1; j_gene: TRBJ2-7; d_gene: NA; CDR3aa: CASSQVFGSSYEQYF; CDR3nt: TGCGCCAGCAGCCAAGTCTTTGGGAGCTCCTACGAGCAGTACTTC
abundance: few; v_gene: TRBV7-3; j_gene: TRBJ2-7; d_gene: NA; CDR3aa: CASSLYAGGSYEQYF; CDR3nt: TGTGCCAGCAGCTTGTACGCAGGGGGGTCCTACGAGCAGTACTTC
abundance: few; v_gene: TRBV27; j_gene: TRBJ1-1; d_gene: NA; CDR3aa: CASSVGGRAFF; CDR3nt: TGTGCCAGCAGTGTTGGTGGTCGGGCTTTCTTT
abundance: few; v_gene: TRBV9; j_gene: TRBJ2-1; d_gene: NA; CDR3aa: CASSSLENEQFF; CDR3nt: TGTGCCAGCAGCTCCCTAGAAAATGAGCAGTTCTTC
abundance: NA; v_gene: TRBV12-3/TRBV12-4; j_gene: TRBJ2-5; d_gene: NA; CDR3aa: CASTVSETQYF; CDR3nt: TGTGCCAGCACCGTTTCGGAGACCCAGTACTTC
abundance: NA; v_gene: TRBV14; j_gene: TRBJ2-5; d_gene: NA; CDR3aa: CASSQDHYRAETQYF; CDR3nt: TGTGCCAGCAGCCAAGACCATTACAGGGCGGAGACCCAGTACTTC
abundance: many; v_gene: TRBV28; j_gene: TRBJ2-4; d_gene: TRBD1; CDR3aa: CASSVPGTGFDIQYF; CDR3nt: TGTGCCAGCAGTGTCCCCGGGACAGGGTTTGACATTCAGTACTTC